Following are 12 T cell receptor beta chains from one sample sequenced in a study of T cell responses to AZD1222 COVID-19 vaccine. The repertoire was sequenced with immunoSEQ multiplex PCR; TCRdb's copy has only in-frame clones and lacks some. The sample includes under 85,000 clones, 90% of them seen just once. The specimen was peripheral blood, collected 28 days after the second AZD1222 dose. Receptor source: an adult who received the AZD1222 COVID-19 vaccine.

This clone was seen once. The chain uses TRBV2 and TRBJ2-2, with D uncertain. Per germline, CDR1 SNHLY and CDR2 FYNNEI. This CDR3 has 12 residues. Trimming removed 6 bases at V and 2 bases at J, with 4 bases between. This CDR3 is CASRVNTGELFF. The DNA of the CDR3 is TGTGCCAGCAGGGTCAACACCGGGGAGCTGTTTTTT.

With regard to this clone: The same CDR3 is also encoded by other DNA sequences in this sample. The gene calls are TRBV9 and TRBJ2-3; D is unresolved. Germline CDR1 reads SGDLS; CDR2 reads YYNGEE. Trimming pared 0 bases from V and 4 bases from J, leaving 3 bases between. The CDR3 has 12 residues. The CDR3 sequence is CASSVEADTQYF. The CDR3, as DNA: TGTGCCAGCAGCGTAGAGGCAGATACGCAGTATTTT.

This clone has only one observation. The chain links TRBV2 to TRBJ1-1; D call uncertain. This CDR3 region has 15 residues. Trimming pared 2 bases from V and 1 base from J, leaving 11 bases between. Per the germline V gene, CDR1 is SNHLY and CDR2 is FYNNEI. The CDR3 sequence is CASSENFRKNTEAFF. CDR3 nucleotides: TGTGCCAGCAGTGAAAATTTCAGAAAGAACACTGAAGCTTTCTTT. Full variable domain (outside the CDR3, taken from reference TRBV2 and TRBJ1-1): EPEVTQTPSHQVTQMGQEVILRCVPISNHLYFYWYRQILGQKVEFLVSFYNNEISEKSEIFDDQFSVERPDGSNFTLKIRSTKLEDSAMYFCASSENFRKNTEAFFGQGTRLTVV.

The chain joins TRBV2 to TRBJ1-5; D unresolved. The CDR3 is 13 amino acids. The V gene lost 7 bases and the J gene lost 2 bases, with 9 bases spanning the gap. Per the germline V gene, CDR1 is SNHLY and CDR2 is FYNNEI. The CDR3 nucleotides are TGTGCCAGCAAGGCTGAGGGCAATCAGCCCCAGCATTTT. Translation: CASKAEGNQPQHF.

The V gene is TRBV6-5, the J gene TRBJ2-1; D gene unclear. V gave up 5 bases and J gave up 5 bases, with 16 bases separating them. Germline V gene lookup returns CDR1 MNHEY and CDR2 SVGAGI. The CDR3 is made up of 15 amino acids. The CDR3 is CASSTSSDMDNEQFF. Written as DNA, the CDR3 is TGTGCCAGCAGTACGAGCTCCGATATGGACAATGAGCAGTTCTTC.

The chain combines TRBV19 with TRBJ1-1; D is uncertain. The CDR3 consists of 14 residues. Germline V gene data show CDR1 as LNHDA and CDR2 as SQIVND (reference sequence). V lost 5 bases to trimming and J lost 0 bases, with 10 bases between them. This chain's CDR3 is CASSAIQVNTEAFF. The CDR3 coding sequence is TGTGCCAGTAGTGCCATTCAGGTGAACACTGAAGCTTTCTTT.

This sequence joins TRBV7-3 and TRBJ2-2; TRBD1 matches at 12 bases. Trimming took 1 base from V and 3 from J; bases not matched to a gene: 6. There are 18 residues in the CDR3. The germline V gene has CDR1 SGHTA and CDR2 FQGTGA. CDR3 bases: TGTGCCAGCAGCTTAATCGGGACAGGGGGCGGATACACCGGGGAGCTGTTTTTT. It translates to CASSLIGTGGGYTGELFF.

The CDR3 region is CASSLSLGSGETQYF. The DNA for the CDR3 is TGTGCCAGCAGCTTGAGCCTAGGCAGCGGAGAGACCCAGTACTTC. The chain joins TRBV5-6 to TRBJ2-5; possibly TRBD2 for D (5 bases). V was trimmed by 1 base and J by 4 bases, leaving 14 bases between them. The germline CDR1 and CDR2 sequences are SGHDT and YYEEEE. The CDR3 length is 15 residues.

This clone was found a few times. The chain has TRBV6-5 and TRBJ2-7; D is possibly TRBD2 (5 bases). From germline, CDR1 is MNHEY and CDR2 SVGAGI. This CDR3 contains 13 residues. The germline V and J ends were trimmed by 6 bases and 0 bases, with 9 bases remaining between them. In nucleotides, the CDR3 is TGTGCCAGCAGACCCGGGATCTCCTACGAGCAGTACTTC. Protein product: CASRPGISYEQYF.

This clone was counted only a few times. The CDR3 region has the DNA TGTGCCAGCAGTAGAGGGGGCGAGGATTCACCCCTCCACTTT. It translates to CASSRGGEDSPLHF. This sequence joins TRBV6-5 and TRBJ1-6, with 7 bases fitting TRBD1. The CDR3 length is 14 residues. The V gene end was trimmed by 5 bases and the J gene end by 8 bases; junction bases not matched to a gene: 6. Germline CDR1 MNHEY, CDR2 SVGAGI.

This clone was detected many times. The chain has TRBV7-9 and TRBJ2-7; TRBD1 matches at 7 bases. The germline V gene encodes CDR1 SEHNR and CDR2 FQNEAQ (reference sequence). This CDR3 region has 14 residues. The junction had 5 bases not matched to a gene; V was cut back by 3 bases and J by 3 bases. In DNA, the CDR3 is TGTGCCAGCAGCTTCGGGACAGCAATCTACGAGCAGTACTTC. This gives the protein CASSFGTAIYEQYF.

J is TRBJ1-1 and V is TRBV11-1, with D unresolved. The CDR3 has 14 amino acids. CDR1 is SGHAT and CDR2 is FQDESV in the germline V gene (reference sequence). Trimming stripped 1 base from V and 1 base from J, with 7 bases between. CDR3 nucleotide sequence: TGTGCCAGCAGCTTAGGGCGGGAGAACACTGAAGCTTTCTTT. Its protein product is CASSLGRENTEAFF.